This TCR beta chain was sequenced for a study of cytomegalovirus exposure and HLA in healthy donors. Study-level results: A later analysis, which compared TCR beta chains of equal frequency, found the HLA-associated ones more clonally expanded. Some V segments could not be told apart, so they were left out, TRBV6-2 and TRBV6-3 among them.

The CDR3 runs 14 residues. V lost 6 bases and J lost 0; bases outside the gene matches: 2. Germline lookup yields CDR1 MGHDK and CDR2 SYGVNS. The PCR was carried out with 60 Vbeta primers and 13 Jbeta primers. Measured with immunoSEQ multiplex PCR; TCRdb has only the in-frame clones, and not every one. The table shows roughly 90,000 clones, with approximately 74% occurring only once. Details on this clone: What it binds is unknown.

This clonotype was sampled from a man aged 25 to 40 in good health and CMV-seropositive. Sequenced input: PBMCs. The V gene is TRBV25-1, the J gene TRBJ1-2, with 9 bases fitting TRBD1. CDR3 sequence: CASSRTGANYGYTF. The CDR3 region has the DNA TGTGCCAGCAGCAGGACAGGGGCTAACTATGGCTACACCTTC.